The clone carrying this T cell receptor (beta chain) appeared once. CD8+ and CD4+ blood T cells underwent TCR beta sequencing. TEMRA cells were FACS-enriched, unlike CD8+ and CD4+ T cells, which were negatively isolated. This record belongs to a study of CD8 T cells in Susac syndrome. The CDR3 is 18 residues long. Trimming removed 1 base from V and 5 bases from J; junction bases left unmatched: 8. Germline-derived CDR1 and CDR2 are KGHSH and LQKENI. Reverse transcription of about 0.45 to 1 ug RNA was carried out with random hexamers. Amplification of TCR beta CDR3 spanned 54 Vbeta and 13 Jbeta via immunoSEQ multiplex PCR. TCRdb reprocessed the immunoSEQ multiplex PCR reads with MiXCR, giving one entry per CDR3 protein. The sample yields over 95,000 distinct CDR3 sequences, 85% to 95% seen once.

Material: CD8+ T cells from PBMCs. The TCR sequence derives from a human donor in good health. The chain links TRBV18 to TRBJ2-1, with 13 bases that match TRBD2. CDR3 nucleotides: TGTGCCAGCTCACCACGACTAGCGGGAGGCCTAGCTAACAATGAGCAGTTCTTC. Translated: CASSPRLAGGLANNEQFF.